The T cell receptor (beta chain) under discussion was sequenced for a study of blood T cell repertoires in COVID-19. Overall study context: The United States, Italy and Spain were the sources of the acute and convalescent COVID-19 samples. PBMCs, B-cell-depleted T cells, or T cells provided the cDNA or gDNA that made up the material.

How the authors handled the data: Reference gene primer amplification in the assay estimated nucleated cell counts. The assay was immunoSEQ multiplex PCR, and TCRdb's table has in-frame clones only and misses some. V and J calls and clone size follow that table, whereas D and trimming were derived from the DNA. The data show about 200,000 clones, around nine tenths seen once. Trimming pared 1 base from V and 10 bases from J, leaving 11 bases between. This CDR3 is 13 amino acids long. CDR1 is LNHDA and CDR2 is SQIVND in the germline V gene (reference sequence). Sequencing used peripheral blood. V usage is TRBV19 and J usage is TRBJ2-1, with D tentatively TRBD2 (6 bases). This receptor was taken from a man younger than 35 with active or convalescent COVID-19. The CDR3 sequence is CASSIVPAGEQFF. CDR3 in DNA: TGTGCCAGTAGTATAGTTCCGGCGGGGGAGCAGTTCTTC.